These 31 T cell receptor beta chains originate from one sample sequenced in a study of CD8+CD57+ T cells in acquired aplastic anemia. Genomic DNA provided the template from which TCR beta VDJ and CDR3 profiles were obtained. MiXCR, run by TCRdb on the reads, gives a single entry per CDR3 protein. Of 150,000 to 200,000 distinct CDR3 sequences in the sample, approximately 40% were seen once. Sequencing was performed on sorted CD4+, CD8+, or CD8+CD57+ T cells (not recorded which) from PBMCs. The receptors were sampled from a human donor in good health.

Regarding this clonotype: A read error may account for a junction end that differs from germline. This sequence joins TRBV19 and TRBJ1-1; 9 nucleotides align to TRBD1. Germline CDR1 LNHDA, CDR2 SQIVND (reference sequence). The CDR3 has 12 amino acids. The CDR3 region is CATEGQGTEAPF. The CDR3 DNA follows: TGTGCCACCGAGGGACAGGGCACTGAAGCTCCCTTT.

In its sample, this clonotype was seen many times. The J gene is TRBJ2-7, the V gene TRBV5-1, with 7 bases identical to TRBD1. Looked up from germline, CDR1 is SGHRS and CDR2 is YFSETQ. Trimming cost V 0 bases and J 0 bases; bases outside gene matches: 3. The CDR3 consists of 15 residues. CDR3 loop: CASSLGQGVSYEQYF. CDR3 bases: TGCGCCAGCAGCTTGGGGCAGGGGGTCTCCTACGAGCAGTACTTC.

For this clonotype: A much larger clone differs by one base, so this may be a read error. The rearrangement joins TRBV7-9 to TRBJ2-1; 8 bases line up with TRBD2. The germline V gene has CDR1 SEHNR and CDR2 FQNEAQ (reference sequence). The CDR3 contains 13 residues. The CDR3 protein is CVSQGLGDNEQFF. Written as DNA, the CDR3 is TGCGTCAGCCAGGGACTAGGGGACAATGAGCAGTTCTTC.

Many counts were recorded for this clonotype. This rearrangement joins TRBV6-5 to TRBJ2-3; tentatively, D is TRBD2 (6 bases). Trimming removed 5 bases at V and 3 bases at J, with 12 bases between. This CDR3 spans 14 amino acids. Germline CDR1 MNHEY, CDR2 SVGAGI. The CDR3 sequence: CASSPGTSTDTQYF. DNA for the CDR3: TGTGCCAGCAGTCCCGGGACTTCGACAGATACGCAGTATTTT.

At least ten counts were recorded for this clonotype. This chain connects TRBV7-9 to TRBJ2-1; 7 bases are shared with TRBD1. CDR3 size: 15 residues. The germline gives CDR1 SEHNR, CDR2 FQNEAQ (reference sequence). V lost 2 bases, J lost 3 bases, and 4 bases stayed unmatched. This chain's CDR3 is CASSLRQGVYNEQFF. CDR3 sequence (DNA): TGTGCCAGCAGCTTACGCCAGGGGGTCTACAATGAGCAGTTCTTC.

About this clonotype: A much larger clone differs from this one at a single base, so this may be a read error. The rearrangement uses TRBV6-5 and TRBJ2-7; 8 bases align to TRBD1. This CDR3 region has 14 residues. CDR1 and CDR2 from the germline V gene are MNHEY and SVGAGI. The DNA for the CDR3 is TGTACCAGCAGTTGGGACAGGAGCTCCTACGAGCAGTACTTC. This encodes CTSSWDRSSYEQYF.

V is TRBV24-1 and J is TRBJ2-7, with 10 bases identical to TRBD1. The germline V gene has CDR1 KGHDR and CDR2 SFDVKD. This CDR3 has 15 residues. The V segment lost 3 bases and the J segment 2 bases; nucleotides outside the gene matches: 3. Written as DNA, the CDR3 is TGTGCCACCAGTGATACCGGGACAGGGGCCTACGAGCAGTACTTC. Residues: CATSDTGTGAYEQYF.

The V gene is TRBV7-9, the J gene TRBJ2-6; no firm D call. CDR3 length equals 13 residues. Per germline, CDR1 SEHNR and CDR2 FQNEAQ (reference sequence). The V and J ends lost 5 bases and 4 bases respectively, with 6 bases between them. The CDR3, as DNA: TGTGCCAGCAGCCTGGTCGGGGCCAACGTCCTGACTTTC. It encodes CASSLVGANVLTF.

This clonotype occurred many times. The chain couples TRBV14 to TRBJ2-2, with 9 bases that match TRBD2. The CDR3 consists of 17 residues. Germline CDR1 reads SGHDN; CDR2 reads FVKESK. The trim removed 3 bases at V and 6 bases at J, leaving 11 bases unmatched. CDR3 region: CASSQRQVAGDPGELFF. CDR3 sequence (DNA): TGTGCCAGCAGCCAGCGACAGGTAGCGGGAGATCCCGGGGAGCTGTTTTTT. Using reference TRBV14 and TRBJ2-2 for the parts outside the CDR3, the full variable domain is EAGVTQFPSHSVIEKGQTVTLRCDPISGHDNLYWYRRVMGKEIKFLLHFVKESKQDESGMPNNRFLAERTGGTYSTLKVQPAELEDSGVYFCASSQRQVAGDPGELFFGEGSRLTVL.

The chain links TRBV20-1 to TRBJ1-4; no firm D call. The CDR3 contains 15 residues. V lost 0 bases, J lost 3 bases, and 11 bases lay in between. From germline, CDR1 is DFQATT and CDR2 SNEGSKA (reference sequence). The CDR3 region is CSARDPRAPNEKLFF. CDR3 coding DNA: TGCAGTGCTAGAGATCCAAGGGCACCTAATGAAAAACTGTTTTTT.

V is TRBV7-6 and J is TRBJ1-5; D is unclear. Germline V gene lookup returns CDR1 SGHVS and CDR2 FNYEAQ. Trimming stripped 4 bases from V and 7 bases from J, with 11 bases between. The CDR3 runs 13 residues. The CDR3 nucleotides are TGTGCCAGCAGCTCGCCGGGCGGCCAGCCCCAGCATTTT. It is translated as CASSSPGGQPQHF.

This clonotype was counted at least ten times. The V call is TRBV24-1, the J call TRBJ2-7, with a weak D call TRBD1 (5 bases). Trimming shortened V by 2 bases and J by 5 bases, and 12 bases separated the two germline ends. The CDR3 length is 14 residues. Germline V gene data show CDR1 as KGHDR and CDR2 as SFDVKD. DNA for the CDR3: TGTGCCACCAGTGATTCAACAGGTGTCGACGAGCAGTACTTC. Amino acids: CATSDSTGVDEQYF.

This clonotype was detected a few times. The chain carries TRBV5-1 and TRBJ2-7; possibly TRBD1 for D (6 bases). V was pared by 4 bases and J by 2 bases, with 16 bases between. Germline assignment: CDR1 SGHRS and CDR2 YFSETQ. This CDR3 contains 15 residues. The CDR3 DNA is TGCGCCAGCAGCGATCCAGGGGATTCGGCCTACGAGCAGTACTTC. It codes for CASSDPGDSAYEQYF. Full variable domain (remainder filled in from reference TRBV5-1 and TRBJ2-7): KAGVTQTPRYLIKTRGQQVTLSCSPISGHRSVSWYQQTPGQGLQFLFEYFSETQRNKGNFPGRFSGRQFSNSRSEMNVSTLELGDSALYLCASSDPGDSAYEQYFGPGTRLTVT.

The CDR3 here is CASSEVGISGNTIYF. The CDR3 DNA sequence: TGTGCCAGCAGTGAAGTGGGGATCTCTGGAAACACCATATATTTT. The V call is TRBV2, the J call TRBJ1-3; D ambiguous. The CDR3 is 15 residues long. The germline CDR1 and CDR2 sequences are SNHLY and FYNNEI. Trimming stripped 1 base from V and 0 bases from J, with 7 bases between.

V is TRBV12-5 and J is TRBJ2-7; D gene ambiguous. Trimming cost V 9 bases and J 2 bases, with 5 bases left between them. The CDR3 loop spans 10 amino acids. The germline V gene encodes CDR1 LGHNT and CDR2 FRNRAP. The CDR3 DNA is TGTGCTAGCGCGGCCTACGAGCAGTACTTC. It is translated as CASAAYEQYF.

This clonotype was counted many times. The V gene is TRBV11-2, the J gene TRBJ1-2, with 7 bases that match TRBD1. There are 14 residues in the CDR3. CDR1 and CDR2 from the germline V gene are SGHAT and FQNNGV. J gave up 4 bases and V 5 bases, and 7 bases lay outside the gene matches. CDR3 bases: TGTGCCAGCAGCCGAGATACAGGGGTCTATGGCTACACCTTC. Translating gives CASSRDTGVYGYTF.

In its sample, this clonotype was seen many times. The chain carries TRBV6-6 and TRBJ2-7, with no clear D. CDR1 and CDR2 from the germline V gene are MNHNY and SVGAGI (reference sequence). The CDR3 sequence is 13 residues long. Trimming removed 1 base at V and 7 bases at J, with 11 bases between. CDR3 nucleotides: TGTGCCAGCAGTTACTTGAACGGGTGGGAGCAGTACTTC. Translating gives CASSYLNGWEQYF.

This clonotype was recorded many times. V is TRBV7-2 and J is TRBJ1-2; D not resolved. The CDR3 is made up of 15 amino acids. Trimming took 2 bases from V and 2 from J, leaving 12 bases between them. Germline CDR1 SGHTA, CDR2 FQGNSA. CDR3 nucleotide sequence: TGTGCCAGCAGCTTATTGGGAGGCAAAAACTATGGCTACACCTTC. Residues: CASSLLGGKNYGYTF. Full variable domain (outside the CDR3, taken from reference TRBV7-2 and TRBJ1-2): GAGVSQSPSNKVTEKGKDVELRCDPISGHTALYWYRQSLGQGLEFLIYFQGNSAPDKSGLPSDRFSAERTGGSVSTLTIQRTQQEDSAVYLCASSLLGGKNYGYTFGSGTRLTVV.

The chain employs TRBV7-6 and TRBJ2-7; D is perhaps TRBD2 (6 bases). This CDR3 has 14 residues. Germline V gives CDR1 SGHVS, CDR2 FNYEAQ. Trimming pared 1 base from V and 6 bases from J, leaving 13 bases between. The CDR3 here is CASSLGSGGGEQYF. In DNA, the CDR3 is TGTGCCAGCAGCTTAGGTTCCGGGGGAGGCGAGCAGTACTTC.

The V gene is TRBV27, the J gene TRBJ1-2, with D maybe TRBD1 (5 bases). The CDR3 has 13 amino acids. V was trimmed by 3 bases and J by 3 bases, leaving 8 bases between them. The V gene's germline CDR1 is MNHEY and CDR2 SMNVEV (reference sequence). CDR3 sequence: CASSLGGYYGYTF. The DNA for the CDR3 is TGTGCCAGCAGTTTGGGGGGGTACTATGGCTACACCTTC.

In its sample, this clonotype was seen many times. The chain combines TRBV19 with TRBJ1-6; D is unclear. Trimming stripped 4 bases from V and 8 bases from J, with 12 bases between. The CDR3 consists of 14 residues. Germline V CDR1 and CDR2: LNHDA, SQIVND (reference sequence). CDR3 nucleotide sequence: TGTGCCAGTAGTACGGGGAGGAGGGATTCACCCCTCCACTTT. This sequence encodes CASSTGRRDSPLHF. Filled out from reference TRBV19 and TRBJ1-6, the complete variable domain reads DGGITQSPKYLFRKEGQNVTLSCEQNLNHDAMYWYRQDPGQGLRLIYYSQIVNDFQKGDIAEGYSVSREKKESFPLTVTSAQKNPTAFYLCASSTGRRDSPLHFGNGTRLTVT.

Concerning this clonotype: Mismatch with germline at one junction end may stem from a read error. V is TRBV11-2 and J is TRBJ2-3; TRBD2 is a possible D gene (7 bases). Germline V CDR1 and CDR2: SGHAT, FQNNGV. The CDR3 is 15 residues long. In DNA, the CDR3 is TGTGCCAGCGGCTTACTCTCGGGGGGCCCAGATACGCAGTATTTT. This encodes CASGLLSGGPDTQYF.

This clonotype was found many times. Germline is not matched at one junction end, which may reflect a read error. CDR3 sequence: CSAGDGQSSNQPQHF. The CDR3 region has the DNA TGCAGTGCTGGAGATGGGCAGTCTAGCAATCAGCCCCAGCATTTT. This chain links TRBV20-1 with TRBJ1-5; D is unclear. In germline, CDR1 is DFQATT, CDR2 SNEGSKA (reference sequence). This CDR3 has 15 residues.

To note about this clonotype: No conserved phenylalanine or tryptophan ends this CDR3, so it is likely a read error. This chain uses TRBV2 with TRBJ1-6; no firm D call. Germline CDR1 is SNHLY and CDR2 is FYNNEI. There are 13 residues in the CDR3. Trimming removed 4 bases at V and 10 bases at J, with 11 bases between. The CDR3 protein is CASSASSHSPLHL. The CDR3 DNA is TGTGCCAGCAGTGCCAGTTCCCACTCACCCCTCCACTTG.

The chain is built from TRBV11-2 and TRBJ1-1; D remains ambiguous. Looked up from germline, CDR1 is SGHAT and CDR2 is FQNNGV. CDR3 size: 16 residues. V lost 1 base and J lost 1, with 13 bases in between. The chain's CDR3 is CASSLVAFGKNTEAFF. CDR3 nucleotide sequence: TGTGCCAGCAGCTTAGTTGCATTTGGTAAGAACACTGAAGCTTTCTTT.

Turning to this clonotype: One end of the junction does not line up with germline, which may come from a read error. CDR3 sequence reads: CATRGRGVPGDTMYF. The CDR3, as DNA: TGTGCCACCAGAGGTCGGGGGGTCCCAGGAGACACCATGTATTTT. J is TRBJ1-3 and V is TRBV15; D may be TRBD1 (5 bases). The CDR3 is 15 amino acids. The germline CDR1 and CDR2 sequences are LNHNV and YYDKDF (reference sequence).

This clonotype was seen repeatedly, ten times or more. This rearrangement joins TRBV4-3 to TRBJ1-6; a possible D gene is TRBD1 (6 bases). There are 15 residues in the CDR3. The V end was cut by 2 bases, the J end by 9 bases, with 14 bases between. Looked up from germline, CDR1 is LGHNA and CDR2 is YSLEER. In nucleotides, the CDR3 is TGCGCCAGCAGCCAATTTACAGGGACGGGTTCACCCCTCCACTTT. The encoded protein is CASSQFTGTGSPLHF.

CDR3 bases: TGTGCCAGTAGTGTGTATAACTATGGCTACACCTTC. Translated: CASSVYNYGYTF. The V gene is TRBV19, the J gene TRBJ1-2; D not resolved. The CDR3 is made up of 12 amino acids. V gave up 5 bases and J gave up 1 base, with 5 bases separating them. Germline V gene data show CDR1 as LNHDA and CDR2 as SQIVND (reference sequence).

V gene TRBV5-1 combines with J gene TRBJ1-3; D might be TRBD1 (6 bases). Germline CDR1 is SGHRS and CDR2 is YFSETQ. The CDR3 is 16 amino acids. The germline V and J ends were trimmed by 3 bases and 4 bases, with 17 bases remaining between them. In DNA form, the CDR3 reads TGCGCCAGCAGCTGGTCCCCCGGGACACCAGGAAACACCATATATTTT. Protein sequence: CASSWSPGTPGNTIYF. The variable domain in full, completed from reference TRBV5-1 and TRBJ1-3, reads KAGVTQTPRYLIKTRGQQVTLSCSPISGHRSVSWYQQTPGQGLQFLFEYFSETQRNKGNFPGRFSGRQFSNSRSEMNVSTLELGDSALYLCASSWSPGTPGNTIYFGEGSWLTVV.

The J gene is TRBJ2-7, the V gene TRBV25-1, with 14 bases lining up with TRBD2. The CDR3 is 14 residues long. V lost 10 bases, J lost 3 bases, and 5 bases stayed unmatched. Germline assignment: CDR1 MGHDK and CDR2 SYGVNS. The CDR3 region has the DNA TGTGCCACCACCGGACTAGCGGGAGGCTACGAGCAGTACTTC. Its translation is CATTGLAGGYEQYF.

The V gene is TRBV10-3, the J gene TRBJ1-2; D is perhaps TRBD1 (5 bases). Trimming stripped 6 bases from V and 2 bases from J, with 10 bases between. Germline V lookup: CDR1 ENHRY, CDR2 SYGVKD. This CDR3 has 13 residues. CDR3 DNA: TGTGCCATCAGCTGGGACGGAAACTATGGCTACACCTTC. Amino acid sequence: CAISWDGNYGYTF.